These 11 T cell receptor beta chains came from one sample sequenced in a study of blood T cell repertoires in COVID-19 (dated by TCRdb to 2020 to 2022). Receptor libraries were prepared by the immunoSEQ multiplex PCR assay. Here the immuneACCESS table is served through TCRdb, limited to in-frame sequences with V and J called. Missing clones are a known gap in these copies; in checked studies unresolved V genes cover under half, and the rest lacks a known reason. This sample is represented by about 78,000 clones; around nine tenths of them were singletons. The ten most abundant clones make up around 1.9% of the sample. The sequenced material came from peripheral blood. These receptors were collected from a woman aged 60 to 75 with acute or convalescent COVID-19.

The V and J genes are TRBV10-3 and TRBJ2-5, with 8 bases lining up with TRBD2. CDR1 is ENHRY and CDR2 is SYGVKD in the germline V gene. V shed 0 bases and J 4 bases; nucleotides not matched to a gene: 13. CDR3 length equals 18 residues. The CDR3 protein is CAISESTSGRAGRETQYF. The CDR3 region has the DNA TGTGCCATCAGTGAGTCAACGTCCGGGAGGGCCGGGCGAGAGACCCAGTACTTC.

The rearrangement joins TRBV20-1 to TRBJ2-7, with 8 bases lining up with TRBD2. V dropped 3 bases and J dropped 7; count of bases not matched to a gene: 11. This CDR3 region has 14 residues. CDR1 is DFQATT and CDR2 is SNEGSKA in the germline V gene (reference sequence). As DNA, the CDR3 is TGCAGTGCTAGTCATCTCGCCAGACTAGCGGAGCAGTACTTC. As protein: CSASHLARLAEQYF.

The CDR3 DNA is TGTGCCAGCAGCCCTGGACTAGCGGGAGGGCGCTCCTACGAGCAGTACTTC. This gives the protein CASSPGLAGGRSYEQYF. The rearrangement links TRBV7-2 to TRBJ2-7, with 15 bases that match TRBD2. The CDR3 length is 17 residues. Germline V gene lookup returns CDR1 SGHTA and CDR2 FQGNSA. V lost 5 bases, J lost 0 bases, and 5 bases stayed unmatched. Full variable domain (outside the CDR3, taken from reference TRBV7-2 and TRBJ2-7): GAGVSQSPSNKVTEKGKDVELRCDPISGHTALYWYRQSLGQGLEFLIYFQGNSAPDKSGLPSDRFSAERTGGSVSTLTIQRTQQEDSAVYLCASSPGLAGGRSYEQYFGPGTRLTVT.

The chain carries TRBV5-1 and TRBJ2-3, with a weak D call TRBD2 (6 bases). V was clipped by 4 bases and J by 2 bases, with 14 bases between them. Germline-derived CDR1 and CDR2 are SGHRS and YFSETQ. The CDR3 is 15 amino acids. The CDR3 nucleotides are TGCGCCAGCAGCCCCTCTAGCGCCGTCACAGATACGCAGTATTTT. Its protein product is CASSPSSAVTDTQYF.

The gene calls are TRBV3-1 (or the pseudogene TRBV3-2) and TRBJ2-6, with D perhaps TRBD1 (6 bases). V lost 0 bases, J lost 0 bases, and 18 bases lay in between. Germline lookup yields CDR1 LGHDT and CDR2 YNNKEL (reference sequence). The CDR3 totals 20 residues. In DNA form, the CDR3 reads TGTGCCAGCAGCCAAGAACTCCCGGGACACCTCATCTCTGGGGCCAACGTCCTGACTTTC. It codes for CASSQELPGHLISGANVLTF.

The rearrangement links TRBV12-3 or TRBV12-4 to TRBJ1-1, with TRBD1 matching 7 bases. The CDR3 contains 13 residues. Trimming took 7 bases from V and 6 from J; bases not matched to a gene: 8. The CDR3 protein is CASTLTGYAEAFF. Here the CDR3 DNA reads TGTGCCAGCACCTTGACAGGGTACGCTGAAGCTTTCTTT.

The gene calls are TRBV3-1 (or the pseudogene TRBV3-2) and TRBJ1-2, with D possibly TRBD1 on 6 matching bases. CDR3 length: 13 residues. Germline-derived CDR1 and CDR2 are LGHDT and YNNKEL (reference sequence). The germline V and J ends were trimmed by 6 bases and 5 bases, with 13 bases remaining between them. The DNA of the CDR3 is TGTGCCAGCAGTCAAAGGGGGTGGTATGGCTACACCTTC. The encoded protein is CASSQRGWYGYTF.

This clone was picked up a small number of times. The CDR3 DNA is TGTGCCAGTGCGGCCGACAGGAGACCTAGCACAGATACGCAGTATTTT. Translated, it gives CASAADRRPSTDTQYF. The rearrangement joins TRBV19 to TRBJ2-3; the D gene is possibly TRBD1 (6 bases). Germline V gene sequence: CDR1 LNHDA, CDR2 SQIVND (reference sequence). This CDR3 is built from 16 residues. Deletions cut 8 bases from V and 0 bases from J, with 18 bases between.

The V gene is TRBV24-1, the J gene TRBJ2-1; 12 nucleotides match TRBD2. V dropped 4 bases and J dropped 6; count of bases not matched to a gene: 12. CDR1 is KGHDR and CDR2 is SFDVKD in the germline V gene. This CDR3 comprises 18 residues. CDR3 sequence reads: CATSDPGLAGTTFNEQFF. For the CDR3, the DNA is TGTGCCACCAGTGACCCCGGACTAGCGGGGACCACCTTCAATGAGCAGTTCTTC.

The chain uses TRBV6-1 and TRBJ1-3, with unresolved D. Trimming left V 3 bases short and J 7 bases short, with 13 bases between. The germline V gene encodes CDR1 MNHNS and CDR2 SASEGT. This CDR3 spans 14 amino acids. CDR3 in DNA: TGTGCCAGCAGTGATGGCACCCTAGCGAACACCATATATTTT. It is translated as CASSDGTLANTIYF.

V and J are TRBV6-5 and TRBJ1-4, with D perhaps TRBD1 (6 bases). This CDR3 has 14 amino acids. The germline gives CDR1 MNHEY, CDR2 SVGAGI. Trimming removed 6 bases from V and 2 bases from J, with 10 bases in between. The CDR3, as DNA: TGTGCCAGCAGAGCACAGGGCACTAATGAAAAACTGTTTTTT. This gives the protein CASRAQGTNEKLFF.